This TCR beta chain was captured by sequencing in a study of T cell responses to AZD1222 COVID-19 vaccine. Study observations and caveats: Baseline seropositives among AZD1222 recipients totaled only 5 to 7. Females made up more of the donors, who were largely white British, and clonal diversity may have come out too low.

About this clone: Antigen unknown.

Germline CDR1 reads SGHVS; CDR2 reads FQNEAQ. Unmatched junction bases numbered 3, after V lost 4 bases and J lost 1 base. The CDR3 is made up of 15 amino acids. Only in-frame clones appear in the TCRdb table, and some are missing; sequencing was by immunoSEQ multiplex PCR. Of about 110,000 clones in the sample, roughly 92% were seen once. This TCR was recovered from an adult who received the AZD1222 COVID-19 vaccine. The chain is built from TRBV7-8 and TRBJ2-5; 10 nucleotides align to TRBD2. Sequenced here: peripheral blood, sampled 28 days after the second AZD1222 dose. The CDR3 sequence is CASSWVAGGQETQYF. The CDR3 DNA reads TGTGCCAGCAGCTGGGTAGCGGGGGGCCAAGAGACCCAGTACTTC.